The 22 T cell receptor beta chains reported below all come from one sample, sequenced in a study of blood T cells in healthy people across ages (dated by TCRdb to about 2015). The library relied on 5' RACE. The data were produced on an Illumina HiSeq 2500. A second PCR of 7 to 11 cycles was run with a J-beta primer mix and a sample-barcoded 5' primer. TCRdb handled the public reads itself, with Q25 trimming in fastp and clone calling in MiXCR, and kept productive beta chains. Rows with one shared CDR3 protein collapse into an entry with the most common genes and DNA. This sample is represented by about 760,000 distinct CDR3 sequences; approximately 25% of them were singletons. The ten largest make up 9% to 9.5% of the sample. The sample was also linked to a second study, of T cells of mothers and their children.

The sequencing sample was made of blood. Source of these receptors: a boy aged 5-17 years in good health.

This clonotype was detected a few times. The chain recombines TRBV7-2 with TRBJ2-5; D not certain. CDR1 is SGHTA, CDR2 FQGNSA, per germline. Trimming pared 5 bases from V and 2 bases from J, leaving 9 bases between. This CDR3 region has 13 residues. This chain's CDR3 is CASSNRAQETQYF. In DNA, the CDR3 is TGTGCCAGCAGCAACCGGGCGCAAGAGACCCAGTACTTC.

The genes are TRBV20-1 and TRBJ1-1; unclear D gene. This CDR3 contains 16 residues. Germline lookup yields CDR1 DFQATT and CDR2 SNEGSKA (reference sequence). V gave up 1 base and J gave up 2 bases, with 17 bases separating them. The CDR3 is CSARVLGISSNTEAFF. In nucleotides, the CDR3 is TGCAGTGCTAGAGTCCTGGGGATCAGCTCAAACACTGAAGCTTTCTTT.

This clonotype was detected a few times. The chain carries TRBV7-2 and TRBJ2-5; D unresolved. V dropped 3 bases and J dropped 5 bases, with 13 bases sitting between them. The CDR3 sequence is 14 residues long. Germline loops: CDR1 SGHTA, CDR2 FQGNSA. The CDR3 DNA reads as TGTGCCAGCAGCTTCACCGAAGGGATGGAGACCCAGTACTTC. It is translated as CASSFTEGMETQYF.

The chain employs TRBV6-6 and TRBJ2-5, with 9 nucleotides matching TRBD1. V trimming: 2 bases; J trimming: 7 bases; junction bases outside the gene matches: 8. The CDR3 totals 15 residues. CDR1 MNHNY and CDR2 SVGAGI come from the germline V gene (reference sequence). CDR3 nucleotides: TGTGCCAGCAGTTACGAGACAGGGGGTGAGGTGACCCAGTACTTC. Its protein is CASSYETGGEVTQYF.

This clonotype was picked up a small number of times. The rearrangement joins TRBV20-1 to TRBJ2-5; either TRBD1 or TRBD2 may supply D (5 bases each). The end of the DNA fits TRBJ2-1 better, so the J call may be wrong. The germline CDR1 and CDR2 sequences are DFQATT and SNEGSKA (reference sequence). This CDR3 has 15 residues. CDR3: CSAREGRVCYNEQFF. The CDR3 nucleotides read TGCAGTGCTAGAGAGGGGCGGGTCTGCTACAATGAGCAGTTCTTC.

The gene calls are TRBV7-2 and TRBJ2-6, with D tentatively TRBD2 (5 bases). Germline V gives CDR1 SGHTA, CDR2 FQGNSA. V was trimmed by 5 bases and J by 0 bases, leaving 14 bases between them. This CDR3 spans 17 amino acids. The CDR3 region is CASSQHGVFSGANVLTF. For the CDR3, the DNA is TGTGCCAGCAGCCAGCACGGGGTTTTCTCTGGGGCCAACGTCCTGACTTTC.

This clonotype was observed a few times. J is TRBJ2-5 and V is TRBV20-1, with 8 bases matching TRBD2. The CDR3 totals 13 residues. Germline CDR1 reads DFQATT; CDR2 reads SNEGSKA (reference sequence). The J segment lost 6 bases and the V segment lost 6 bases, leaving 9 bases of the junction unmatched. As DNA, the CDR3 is TGCAGTGCCCGGGGACTAGATTTAAAGACCCAGTACTTC. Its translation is CSARGLDLKTQYF.

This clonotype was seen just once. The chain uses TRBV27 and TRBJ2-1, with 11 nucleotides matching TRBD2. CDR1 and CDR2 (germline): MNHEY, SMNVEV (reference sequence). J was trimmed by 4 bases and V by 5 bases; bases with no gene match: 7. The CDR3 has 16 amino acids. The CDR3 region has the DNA TGTGCCAGCAGTCCGCGACTAGCGGGGAGGTACAATGAGCAGTTCTTC. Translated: CASSPRLAGRYNEQFF.

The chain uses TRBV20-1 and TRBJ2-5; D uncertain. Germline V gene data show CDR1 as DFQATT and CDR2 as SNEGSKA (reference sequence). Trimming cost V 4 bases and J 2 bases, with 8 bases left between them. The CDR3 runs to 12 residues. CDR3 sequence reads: CSATTRQETQYF. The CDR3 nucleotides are TGCAGTGCTACCACCAGGCAAGAGACCCAGTACTTC.

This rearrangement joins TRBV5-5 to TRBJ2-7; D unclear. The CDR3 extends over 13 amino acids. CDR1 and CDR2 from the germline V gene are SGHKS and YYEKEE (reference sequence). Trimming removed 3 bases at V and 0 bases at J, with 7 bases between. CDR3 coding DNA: TGTGCCAGCAGCTCTCCACTCTCCTACGAGCAGTACTTC. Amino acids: CASSSPLSYEQYF.

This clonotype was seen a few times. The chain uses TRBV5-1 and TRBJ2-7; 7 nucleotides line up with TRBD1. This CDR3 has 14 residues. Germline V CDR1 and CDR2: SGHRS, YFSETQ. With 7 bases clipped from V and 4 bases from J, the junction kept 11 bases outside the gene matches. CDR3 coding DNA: TGCGCCAGCCAAGTAGGGGGCGGCGAGTACGAGCAGTACTTC. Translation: CASQVGGGEYEQYF.

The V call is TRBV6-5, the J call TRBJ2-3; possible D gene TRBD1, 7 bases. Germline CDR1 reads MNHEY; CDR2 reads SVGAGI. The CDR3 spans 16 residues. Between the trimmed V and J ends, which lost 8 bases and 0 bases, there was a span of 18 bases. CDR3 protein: CASSRAGGYSTDTQYF. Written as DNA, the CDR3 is TGTGCCAGCTCTCGGGCAGGGGGGTATAGCACAGATACGCAGTATTTT.

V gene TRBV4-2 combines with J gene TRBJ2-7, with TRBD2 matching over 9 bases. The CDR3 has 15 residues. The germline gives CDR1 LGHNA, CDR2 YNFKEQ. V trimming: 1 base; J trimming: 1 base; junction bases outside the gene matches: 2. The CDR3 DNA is TGTGCCAGCAGCCAAGTAGCGGGAGAGTCCTACGAGCAGTACTTC. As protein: CASSQVAGESYEQYF.

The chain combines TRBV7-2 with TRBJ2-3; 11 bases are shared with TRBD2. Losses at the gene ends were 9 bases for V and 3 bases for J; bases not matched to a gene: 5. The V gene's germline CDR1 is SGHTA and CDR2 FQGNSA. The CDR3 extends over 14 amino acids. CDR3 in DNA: TGTGCCAGTTTAGCGGGAGGGCGGACAGATACGCAGTATTTT. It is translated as CASLAGGRTDTQYF.

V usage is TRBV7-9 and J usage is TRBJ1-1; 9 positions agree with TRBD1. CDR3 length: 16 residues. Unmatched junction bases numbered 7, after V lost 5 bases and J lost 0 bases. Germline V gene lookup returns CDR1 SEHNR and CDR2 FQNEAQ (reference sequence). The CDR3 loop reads CASSPGQGTLNTEAFF. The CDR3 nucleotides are TGTGCCAGCAGCCCCGGACAGGGGACTTTGAACACTGAAGCTTTCTTT.

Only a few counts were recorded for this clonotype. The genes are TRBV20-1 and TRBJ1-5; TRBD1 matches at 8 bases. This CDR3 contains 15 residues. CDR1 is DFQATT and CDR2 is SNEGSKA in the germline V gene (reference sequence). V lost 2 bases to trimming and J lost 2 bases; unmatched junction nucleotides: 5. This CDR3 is CSARPTGGGNQPQHF. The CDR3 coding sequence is TGCAGTGCTAGACCCACAGGGGGTGGCAATCAGCCCCAGCATTTT.

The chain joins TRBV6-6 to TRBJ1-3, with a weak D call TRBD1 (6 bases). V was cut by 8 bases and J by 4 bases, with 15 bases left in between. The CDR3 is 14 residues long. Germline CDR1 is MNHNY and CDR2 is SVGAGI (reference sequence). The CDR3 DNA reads TGTGCCAGCGGGCGAACAGGGACAGGAAACACCATATATTTT. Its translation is CASGRTGTGNTIYF.

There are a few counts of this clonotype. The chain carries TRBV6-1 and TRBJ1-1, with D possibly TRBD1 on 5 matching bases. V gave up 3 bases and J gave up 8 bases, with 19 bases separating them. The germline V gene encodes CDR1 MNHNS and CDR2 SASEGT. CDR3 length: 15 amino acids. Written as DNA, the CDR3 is TGTGCCAGCAGTGACCCTTGGGGCAGCTGGAGAGAAGCTTTCTTT. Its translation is CASSDPWGSWREAFF.

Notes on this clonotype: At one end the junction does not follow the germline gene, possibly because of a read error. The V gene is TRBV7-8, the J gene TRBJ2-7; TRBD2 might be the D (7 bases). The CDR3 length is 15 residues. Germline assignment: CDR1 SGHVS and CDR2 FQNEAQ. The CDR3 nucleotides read TGTGCCAGCAGGTTAGGGGGGGTAAGCTCCTACGAGCAGTACTTC. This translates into CASRLGGVSSYEQYF.

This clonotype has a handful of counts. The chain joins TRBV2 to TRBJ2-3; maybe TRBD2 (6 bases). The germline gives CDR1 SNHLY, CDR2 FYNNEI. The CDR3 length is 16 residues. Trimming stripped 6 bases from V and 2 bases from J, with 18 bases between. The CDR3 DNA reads TGTGCCAGCAGCGCCGGGACTGGGCATTTCACAGATACGCAGTATTTT. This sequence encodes CASSAGTGHFTDTQYF.

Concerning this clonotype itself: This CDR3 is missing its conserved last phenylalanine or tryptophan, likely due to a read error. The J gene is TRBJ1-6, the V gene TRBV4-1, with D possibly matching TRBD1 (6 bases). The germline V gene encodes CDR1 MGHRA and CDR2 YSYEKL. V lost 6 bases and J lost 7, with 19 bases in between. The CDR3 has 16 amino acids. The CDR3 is CASRGIRGDKNSPLHL. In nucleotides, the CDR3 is TGCGCCAGCAGAGGAATTCGGGGGGACAAGAATTCACCCCTCCACTTG.

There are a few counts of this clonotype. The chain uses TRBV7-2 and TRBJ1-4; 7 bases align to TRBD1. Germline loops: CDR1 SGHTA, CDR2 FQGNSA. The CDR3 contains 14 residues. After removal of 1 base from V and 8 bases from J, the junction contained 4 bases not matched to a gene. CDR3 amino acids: CASSLGGTAEKLFF. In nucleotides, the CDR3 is TGTGCCAGCAGCTTAGGAGGGACAGCAGAAAAACTGTTTTTT. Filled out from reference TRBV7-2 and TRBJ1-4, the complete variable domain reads GAGVSQSPSNKVTEKGKDVELRCDPISGHTALYWYRQSLGQGLEFLIYFQGNSAPDKSGLPSDRFSAERTGGSVSTLTIQRTQQEDSAVYLCASSLGGTAEKLFFGSGTQLSVL.